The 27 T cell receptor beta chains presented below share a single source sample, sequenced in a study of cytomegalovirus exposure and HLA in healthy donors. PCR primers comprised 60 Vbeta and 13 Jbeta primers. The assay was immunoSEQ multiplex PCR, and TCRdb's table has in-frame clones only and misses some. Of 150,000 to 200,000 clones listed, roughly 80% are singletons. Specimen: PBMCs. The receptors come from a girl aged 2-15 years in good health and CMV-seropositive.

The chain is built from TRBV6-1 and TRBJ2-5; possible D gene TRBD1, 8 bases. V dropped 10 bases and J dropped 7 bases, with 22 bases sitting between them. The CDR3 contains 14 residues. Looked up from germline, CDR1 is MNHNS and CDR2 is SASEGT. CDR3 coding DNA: TGTGCCACCACAGGGGGGGAAGGGGTAGTGACCCAGTACTTC. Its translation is CATTGGEGVVTQYF.

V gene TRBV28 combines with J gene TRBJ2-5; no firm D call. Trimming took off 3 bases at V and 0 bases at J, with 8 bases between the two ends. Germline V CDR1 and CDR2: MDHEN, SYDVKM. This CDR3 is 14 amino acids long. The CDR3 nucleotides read TGTGCCAGCAGTTTCGGCGGCAACCAAGAGACCCAGTACTTC. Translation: CASSFGGNQETQYF.

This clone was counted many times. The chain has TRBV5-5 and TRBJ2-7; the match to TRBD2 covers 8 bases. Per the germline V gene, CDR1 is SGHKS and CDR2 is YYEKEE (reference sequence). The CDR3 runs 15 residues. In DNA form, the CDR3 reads TGTGATCGGCTAGCGGGCTCTGTATTCCCCTACGAGCAGTACTTC. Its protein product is CDRLAGSVFPYEQYF. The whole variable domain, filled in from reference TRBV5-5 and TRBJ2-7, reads DAGVTQSPTHLIKTRGQQVTLRCSPISGHKSVSWYQQVLGQGPQFIFQYYEKEERGRGNFPDRFSARQFPNYSSELNVNALLLGDSALYLCDRLAGSVFPYEQYFGPGTRLTVT.

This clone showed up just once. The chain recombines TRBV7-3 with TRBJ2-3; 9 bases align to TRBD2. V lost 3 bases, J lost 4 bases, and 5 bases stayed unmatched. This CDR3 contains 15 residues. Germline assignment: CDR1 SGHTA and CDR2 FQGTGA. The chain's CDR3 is CASSFSGSRADTQYF. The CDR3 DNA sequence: TGTGCCAGCAGCTTTAGCGGGAGTCGGGCAGATACGCAGTATTTT.

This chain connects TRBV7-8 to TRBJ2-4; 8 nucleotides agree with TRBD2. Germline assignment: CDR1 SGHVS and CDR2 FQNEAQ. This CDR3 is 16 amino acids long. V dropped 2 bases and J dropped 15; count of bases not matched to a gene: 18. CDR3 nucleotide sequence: TGTGCCAGCAGCTTACGGGGTGGCGGGAGGACCCTAAATACGTACTTC. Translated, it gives CASSLRGGGRTLNTYF.

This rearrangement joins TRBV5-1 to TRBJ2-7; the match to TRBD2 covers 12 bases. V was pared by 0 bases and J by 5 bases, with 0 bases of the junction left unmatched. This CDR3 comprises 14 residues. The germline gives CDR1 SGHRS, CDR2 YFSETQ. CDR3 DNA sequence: TGCGCCAGCAGCTTGGGACTAGCGGGGGACGAGCAGTACTTC. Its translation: CASSLGLAGDEQYF.

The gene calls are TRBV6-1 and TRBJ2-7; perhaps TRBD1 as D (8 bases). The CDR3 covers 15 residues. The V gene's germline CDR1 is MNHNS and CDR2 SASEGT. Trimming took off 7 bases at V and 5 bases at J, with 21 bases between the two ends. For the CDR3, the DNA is TGTGCCAGCACCGAGACAGGGGCAGGGAGGGACGAGCAGTACTTC. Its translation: CASTETGAGRDEQYF.

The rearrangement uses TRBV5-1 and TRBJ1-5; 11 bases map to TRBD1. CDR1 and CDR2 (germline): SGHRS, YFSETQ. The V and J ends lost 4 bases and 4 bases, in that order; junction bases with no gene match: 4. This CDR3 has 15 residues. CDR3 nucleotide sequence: TGCGCCAGCAGCCCTGGGACAGGGGGAAATCAGCCCCAGCATTTT. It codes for CASSPGTGGNQPQHF.

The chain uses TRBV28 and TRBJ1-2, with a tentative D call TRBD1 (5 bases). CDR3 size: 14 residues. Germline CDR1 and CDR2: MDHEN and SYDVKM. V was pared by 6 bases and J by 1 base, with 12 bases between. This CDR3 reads CASSSGALNYGYTF. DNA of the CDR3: TGTGCCAGCAGCTCTGGGGCCCTTAACTATGGCTACACCTTC.

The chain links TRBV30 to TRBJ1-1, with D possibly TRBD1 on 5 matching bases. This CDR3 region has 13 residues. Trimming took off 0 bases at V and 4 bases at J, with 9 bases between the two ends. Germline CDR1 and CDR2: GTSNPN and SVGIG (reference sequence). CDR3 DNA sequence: TGTGCCTGGAGTGTAGCGGGGGGCACTGAAGCTTTCTTT. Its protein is CAWSVAGGTEAFF.

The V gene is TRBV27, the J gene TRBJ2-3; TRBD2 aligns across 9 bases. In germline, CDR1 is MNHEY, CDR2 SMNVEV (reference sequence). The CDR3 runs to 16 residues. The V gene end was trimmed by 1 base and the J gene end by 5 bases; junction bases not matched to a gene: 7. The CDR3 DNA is TGTGCCAGCAGTTTATGGGCGGGAGGGCCTGGAGATACGCAGTATTTT. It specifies CASSLWAGGPGDTQYF.

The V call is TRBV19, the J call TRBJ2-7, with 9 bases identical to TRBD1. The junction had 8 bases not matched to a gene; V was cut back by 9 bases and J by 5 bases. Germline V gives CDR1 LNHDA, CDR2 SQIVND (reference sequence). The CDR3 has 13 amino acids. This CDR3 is CASSAWTGDEQYF. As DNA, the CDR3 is TGTGCCAGCAGCGCCTGGACAGGGGACGAGCAGTACTTC. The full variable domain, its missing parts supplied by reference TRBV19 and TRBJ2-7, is DGGITQSPKYLFRKEGQNVTLSCEQNLNHDAMYWYRQDPGQGLRLIYYSQIVNDFQKGDIAEGYSVSREKKESFPLTVTSAQKNPTAFYLCASSAWTGDEQYFGPGTRLTVT.

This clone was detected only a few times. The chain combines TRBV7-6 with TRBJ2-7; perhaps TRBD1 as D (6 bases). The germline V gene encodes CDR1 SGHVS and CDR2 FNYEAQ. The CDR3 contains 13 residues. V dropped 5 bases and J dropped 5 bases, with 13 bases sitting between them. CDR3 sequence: CASSVSGANEQYF. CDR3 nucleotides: TGTGCCAGCAGCGTTTCAGGGGCAAACGAGCAGTACTTC.

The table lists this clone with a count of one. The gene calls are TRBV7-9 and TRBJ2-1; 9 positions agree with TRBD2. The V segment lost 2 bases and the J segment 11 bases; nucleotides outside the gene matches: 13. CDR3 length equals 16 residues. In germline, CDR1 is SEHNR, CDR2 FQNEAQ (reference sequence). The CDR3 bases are TGTGCCAGCAGCTTAACGCAAATAGCGGGAGTAGGGAAGCAGTTCTTC. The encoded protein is CASSLTQIAGVGKQFF.

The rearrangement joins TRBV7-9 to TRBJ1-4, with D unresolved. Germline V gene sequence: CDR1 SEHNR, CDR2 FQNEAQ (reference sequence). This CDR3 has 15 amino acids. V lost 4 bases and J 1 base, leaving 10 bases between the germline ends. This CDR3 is CASSYGGETNEKLFF. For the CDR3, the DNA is TGTGCCAGCAGCTACGGCGGGGAAACTAATGAAAAACTGTTTTTT.

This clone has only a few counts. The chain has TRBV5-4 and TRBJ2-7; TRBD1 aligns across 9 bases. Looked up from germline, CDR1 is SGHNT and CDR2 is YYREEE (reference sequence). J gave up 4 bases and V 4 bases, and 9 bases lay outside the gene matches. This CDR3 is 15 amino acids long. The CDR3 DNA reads TGTGCCAGCAGCGCGACCGGGACAGGGCAATACGAGCAGTACTTC. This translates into CASSATGTGQYEQYF.

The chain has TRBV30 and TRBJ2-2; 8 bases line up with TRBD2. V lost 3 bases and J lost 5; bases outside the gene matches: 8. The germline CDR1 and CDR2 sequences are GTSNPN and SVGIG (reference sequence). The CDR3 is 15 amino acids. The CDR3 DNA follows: TGTGCCTGGAGAAGGGCGGGAGGACGAACCGGGGAGCTGTTTTTT. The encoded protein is CAWRRAGGRTGELFF.

This CDR3 is CSVDKDSLGKNIQYF. The CDR3 bases are TGCAGCGTTGATAAAGACTCCCTTGGCAAAAACATTCAGTACTTC. This sequence joins TRBV29-1 and TRBJ2-4; D is unclear. Trimming took 3 bases from V and 3 from J, leaving 15 bases between them. The CDR3 runs to 15 residues. The germline gives CDR1 SQVTM, CDR2 ANQGSEA.

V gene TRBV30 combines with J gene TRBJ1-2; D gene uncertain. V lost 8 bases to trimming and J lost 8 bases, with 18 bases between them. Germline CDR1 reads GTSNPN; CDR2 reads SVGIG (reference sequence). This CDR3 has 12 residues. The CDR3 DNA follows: TGTGCCCATGAGAGAGGGTGGAGGGGCTACACCTTC. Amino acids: CAHERGWRGYTF.

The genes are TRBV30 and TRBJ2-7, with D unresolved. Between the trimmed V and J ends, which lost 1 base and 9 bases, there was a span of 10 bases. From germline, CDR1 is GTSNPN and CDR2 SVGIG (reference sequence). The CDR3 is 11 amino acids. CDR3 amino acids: CAWSALIGQYF. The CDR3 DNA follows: TGTGCCTGGAGTGCGCTTATCGGGCAGTACTTC.

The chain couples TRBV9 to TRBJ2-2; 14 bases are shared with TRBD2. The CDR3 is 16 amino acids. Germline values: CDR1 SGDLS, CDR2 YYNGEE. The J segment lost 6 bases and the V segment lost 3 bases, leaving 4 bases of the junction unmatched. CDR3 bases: TGTGCCAGCAGCGGGACTAGCGGGAGGACTGCCGGGGAGCTGTTTTTT. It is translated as CASSGTSGRTAGELFF.

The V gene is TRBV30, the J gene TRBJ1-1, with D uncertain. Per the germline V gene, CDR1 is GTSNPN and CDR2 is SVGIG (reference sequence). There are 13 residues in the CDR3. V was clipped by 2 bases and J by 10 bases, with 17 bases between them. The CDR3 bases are TGTGCCTGGAGTCTATATGTTATCCCAATAGCTTTCTTT. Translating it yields CAWSLYVIPIAFF.

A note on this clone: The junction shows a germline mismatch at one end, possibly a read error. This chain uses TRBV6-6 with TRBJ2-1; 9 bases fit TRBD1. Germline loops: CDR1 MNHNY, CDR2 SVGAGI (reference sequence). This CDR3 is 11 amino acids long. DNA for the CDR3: TGTGCCAGCAGCCAGGGACAGGGTCTGATCTTC. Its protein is CASSQGQGLIF.

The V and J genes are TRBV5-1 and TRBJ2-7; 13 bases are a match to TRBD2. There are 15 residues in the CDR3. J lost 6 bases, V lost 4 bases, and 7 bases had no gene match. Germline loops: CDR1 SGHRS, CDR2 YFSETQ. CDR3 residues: CASSPGLAGAGEQYF. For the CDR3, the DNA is TGCGCCAGCAGCCCCGGACTAGCGGGAGCGGGCGAGCAGTACTTC.

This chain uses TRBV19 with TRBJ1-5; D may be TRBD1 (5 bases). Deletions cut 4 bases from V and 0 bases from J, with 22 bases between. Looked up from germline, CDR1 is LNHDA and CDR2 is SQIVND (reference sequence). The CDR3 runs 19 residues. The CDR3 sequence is CASSTGTSEALYSNQPQHF. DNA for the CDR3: TGTGCCAGTAGTACCGGGACTTCGGAAGCCCTATATAGCAATCAGCCCCAGCATTTT.

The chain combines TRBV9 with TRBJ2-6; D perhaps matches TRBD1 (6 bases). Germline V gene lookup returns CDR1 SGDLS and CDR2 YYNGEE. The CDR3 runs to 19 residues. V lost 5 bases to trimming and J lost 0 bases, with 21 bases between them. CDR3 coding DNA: TGTGCCAGCAGTGGCTTGGGTGGACAGACGATCTCTGGGGCCAACGTCCTGACTTTC. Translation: CASSGLGGQTISGANVLTF.

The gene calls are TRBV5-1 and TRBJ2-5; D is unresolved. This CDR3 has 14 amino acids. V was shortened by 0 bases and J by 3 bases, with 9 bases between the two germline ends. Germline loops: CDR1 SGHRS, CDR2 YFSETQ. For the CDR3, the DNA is TGCGCCAGCAGCTTGGGACATCCTGAAGAGACCCAGTACTTC. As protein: CASSLGHPEETQYF.